This is a list of T cell receptor beta chains from one sample in a study of patients and donors after allogeneic stem cell transplantation. TCRdb analysed the RT-PCR reads with MiXCR anew, one entry per CDR3 protein. The sample lists over 150,000 distinct CDR3 sequences; around 28% were seen once. Sequencing was performed on blood, either unsorted or a sorted T cell fraction (not recorded which). The origin of the receptors is a human donor who was either an allogeneic HSCT recipient or a stem cell or donor lymphocyte infusion donor (not recorded which). It is not recorded whose cells these are; they may come from a transplant donor. Each CDR3 is given with its conserved first and last residue. Each record gives: D gene, V gene, J gene, clone size, CDR3 DNA, CDR3 protein. A D gene is named only where the DNA matches it firmly. Clone size is stated in some rows and not others, as once, few, many or a class when expanded.

D: -
V: TRBV12-3/TRBV12-4
J: TRBJ2-7
size: few
DNA: TGTGCCAGCAGTTTCAGGCCCAACGGCGGGGACGAGCAGTACTTC
CDR3: CASSFRPNGGDEQYF

D: -
V: TRBV7-2
J: TRBJ1-5
size: many
DNA: TGTGCCAGCAGCACCGAGTATTACGGCCCCGATAGCAATCAGCCCCAGCATTTT
CDR3: CASSTEYYGPDSNQPQHF

D: -
V: TRBV6-6
J: TRBJ1-2
size: few
DNA: TGTGCCAGCAGTTCAGGTCATCTCAACTATGGCTACACCTTC
CDR3: CASSSGHLNYGYTF

D: -
V: TRBV5-1
J: TRBJ1-2
size: -
DNA: TGCGCCAGCAGCCCGGACTTTAGTCGGCACTATGGCTACACCTTC
CDR3: CASSPDFSRHYGYTF

D: -
V: TRBV11-2
J: TRBJ2-1
size: -
DNA: TGTGCCAGCAGCTTAGGTGGTAGCGCGCCCAAAAATAAGCAGTTCTTC
CDR3: CASSLGGSAPKNKQFF

D: TRBD1
V: TRBV5-1
J: TRBJ1-1
size: few
DNA: TGCGCCAGCAGGCAAGACAGGGGGTCCGGTGAAGCTTTCTTT
CDR3: CASRQDRGSGEAFF

D: TRBD2
V: TRBV29-1
J: TRBJ2-5
size: -
DNA: TGCAGCGTTGATGAGATTAGCGGGGAGACCCAGTACTTC
CDR3: CSVDEISGETQYF

D: -
V: TRBV12-3/TRBV12-4
J: TRBJ2-1
size: few
DNA: TGTGCCAGCAGTTTAAATGTCCTTAGCACCGACTACAATGAGCAGTTCTTC
CDR3: CASSLNVLSTDYNEQFF

D: -
V: TRBV12-3/TRBV12-4
J: TRBJ1-5
size: few
DNA: TGTGCCAGCAGTTTGTACGACAGTCATAGCAATCAGCCCCAGCATTTT
CDR3: CASSLYDSHSNQPQHF

D: -
V: TRBV7-9
J: TRBJ2-1
size: few
DNA: TGTGCCAGCAGGCCGCAGTTCTTC
CDR3: CASRPQFF

D: TRBD2
V: TRBV7-7
J: TRBJ2-2
size: -
DNA: TGTGCTAGCAGCTTAGCTAGCGGGAGCGGGGAGCTGTTTTTT
CDR3: CASSLASGSGELFF

D: TRBD1
V: TRBV7-9
J: TRBJ1-4
size: many
DNA: TGTGCCAGCAGCTCATCACTCGGTGGACAGGGTAATGAAAAACTGTTTTTT
CDR3: CASSSSLGGQGNEKLFF

D: -
V: TRBV7-2
J: TRBJ2-3
size: few
DNA: TGTGCCAGCAGCCAAGCCTATACGCAGTATTTT
CDR3: CASSQAYTQYF

D: TRBD1
V: TRBV27
J: TRBJ1-4
size: -
DNA: TGTGCCAGCAGTCCCATCCGGGACAGAGGGGAAAAACTGTTTTTT
CDR3: CASSPIRDRGEKLFF

D: -
V: TRBV12-3/TRBV12-4
J: TRBJ1-3
size: many
DNA: TGTGCCAGCAGTCTAGGACAGACCCCTGGAAACACCATATATTTT
CDR3: CASSLGQTPGNTIYF

D: TRBD1
V: TRBV24-1
J: TRBJ1-1
size: -
DNA: TGTGCCACCAGTGCTGGGACAGGGAACACTGAAGCTTTCTTT
CDR3: CATSAGTGNTEAFF

D: -
V: TRBV12-3/TRBV12-4
J: TRBJ2-2
size: -
DNA: TGTGCCAGCAGTTTAGGCTCCTTGGGGGAGCTGTTTTTT
CDR3: CASSLGSLGELFF

D: -
V: TRBV7-9
J: TRBJ1-5
size: few
DNA: TGTGCCAGCAGCTTTACGGCCCTAAGCGACCGGGCAGTCAATCAGCCCCAGCATTTT
CDR3: CASSFTALSDRAVNQPQHF